The clone carrying this TCR beta chain was found many times. V lost 6 bases and J lost 0, with 12 bases in between. Per the germline V gene, CDR1 is LNHDA and CDR2 is SQIVND (reference sequence). The CDR3 extends over 15 amino acids. The data stem from a study of prognosis after radiotherapy for stage I lung cancer. As for the study in general: Roughly 14 of the patients presented with newly diagnosed primary stage I lung tumors; a few had oligometastatic NSCLC following surgical resection of the primary tumor. Tumor type comprised squamous cell carcinoma in more than 5 patients and adenocarcinoma in around 13.

Blood, six milliliters, was collected at each of two time points. The study amplified the TCR beta CDR3 region from genomic DNA. This amplification was carried out by two rounds of multiplex PCR. Individual primers that were specific to each TRBV and TRBJ gene served in first-round PCR. TCRdb redid the calling of the multiplex PCR reads with MiXCR, one entry per CDR3 protein. The sample lists about 14,000 distinct CDR3 sequences, about a quarter seen once, with 10% to 11% in the top ten. The input for sequencing was PBMCs, taken before or after stereotactic body radiation therapy (not recorded which). The source of this sequence is a donor over 45 with non-small cell lung cancer. The gene calls are TRBV19 and TRBJ1-5, with D tentatively TRBD1 (5 bases). Here the CDR3 reads CASRGTVYSNQPQHF. CDR3 nucleotide sequence: TGTGCCAGTAGGGGGACGGTCTATAGCAATCAGCCCCAGCATTTT.